This T cell receptor beta chain emerged from a study of T cell changes during pregnancy in multiple sclerosis. Only in-frame clones appear in the TCRdb table, and some are missing; sequencing was by immunoSEQ multiplex PCR. The sample yields 45,000 to 60,000 clones, roughly nine tenths seen once. The CDR3 spans 13 residues. Germline values: CDR1 SGHVS, CDR2 FQNEAQ. Trimming pared 1 base from V and 6 bases from J, leaving 6 bases between. The sample in question was CD8+ T cells from peripheral blood mononuclear cells, obtained in the second trimester of pregnancy. The TCR sequence derives from a female donor with multiple sclerosis, enrolled in a pregnancy study. The chain combines TRBV7-8 with TRBJ1-4; D is possibly TRBD1 (5 bases). CDR3 sequence (DNA): TGTGCCAGCAGCTTAGGCAGGGATGAAAAACTGTTTTTT. Amino acid sequence: CASSLGRDEKLFF.